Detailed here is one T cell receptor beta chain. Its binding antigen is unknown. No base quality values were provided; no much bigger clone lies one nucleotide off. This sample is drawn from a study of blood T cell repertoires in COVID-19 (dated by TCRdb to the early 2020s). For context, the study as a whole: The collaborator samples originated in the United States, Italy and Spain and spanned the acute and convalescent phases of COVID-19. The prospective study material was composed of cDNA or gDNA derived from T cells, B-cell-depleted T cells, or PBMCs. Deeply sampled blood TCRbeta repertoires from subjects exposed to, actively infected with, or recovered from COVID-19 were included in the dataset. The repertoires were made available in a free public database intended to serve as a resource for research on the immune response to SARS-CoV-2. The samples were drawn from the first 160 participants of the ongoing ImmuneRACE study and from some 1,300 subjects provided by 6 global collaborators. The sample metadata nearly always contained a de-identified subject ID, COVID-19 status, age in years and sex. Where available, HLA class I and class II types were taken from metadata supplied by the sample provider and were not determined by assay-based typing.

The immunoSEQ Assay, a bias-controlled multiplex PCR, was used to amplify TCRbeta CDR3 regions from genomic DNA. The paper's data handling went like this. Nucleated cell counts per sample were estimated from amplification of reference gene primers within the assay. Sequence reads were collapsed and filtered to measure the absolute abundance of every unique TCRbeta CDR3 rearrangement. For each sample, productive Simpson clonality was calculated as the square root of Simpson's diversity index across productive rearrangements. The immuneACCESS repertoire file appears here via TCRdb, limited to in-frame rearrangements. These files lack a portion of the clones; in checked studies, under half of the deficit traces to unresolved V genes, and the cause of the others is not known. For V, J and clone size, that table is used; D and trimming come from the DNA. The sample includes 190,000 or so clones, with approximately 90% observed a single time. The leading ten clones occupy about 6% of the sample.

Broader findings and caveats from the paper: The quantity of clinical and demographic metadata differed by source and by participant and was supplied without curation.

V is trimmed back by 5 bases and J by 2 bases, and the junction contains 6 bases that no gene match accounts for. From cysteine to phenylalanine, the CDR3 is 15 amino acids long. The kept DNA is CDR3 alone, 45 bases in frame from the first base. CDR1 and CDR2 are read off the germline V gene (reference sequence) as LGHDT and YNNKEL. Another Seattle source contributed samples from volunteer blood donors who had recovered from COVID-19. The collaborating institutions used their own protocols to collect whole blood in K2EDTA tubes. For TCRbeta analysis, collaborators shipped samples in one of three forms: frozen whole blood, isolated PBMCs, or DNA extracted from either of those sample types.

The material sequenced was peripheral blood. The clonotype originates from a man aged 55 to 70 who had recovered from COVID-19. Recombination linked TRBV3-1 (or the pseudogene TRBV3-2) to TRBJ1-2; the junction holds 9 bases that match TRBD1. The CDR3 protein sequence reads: CASSASGQGNYGYTF. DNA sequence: TGTGCCAGCAGCGCAAGCGGACAGGGGAACTATGGCTACACCTTC.